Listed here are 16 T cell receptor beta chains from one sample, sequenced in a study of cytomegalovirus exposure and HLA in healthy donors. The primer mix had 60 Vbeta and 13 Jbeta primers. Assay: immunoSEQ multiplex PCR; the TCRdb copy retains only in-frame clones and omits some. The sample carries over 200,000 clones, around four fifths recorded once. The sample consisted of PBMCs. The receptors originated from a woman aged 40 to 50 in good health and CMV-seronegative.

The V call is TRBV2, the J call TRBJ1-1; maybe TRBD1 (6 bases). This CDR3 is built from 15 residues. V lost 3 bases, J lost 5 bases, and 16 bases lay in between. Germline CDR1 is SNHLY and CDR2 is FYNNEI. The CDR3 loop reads CASSERLGGATEAFF. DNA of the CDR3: TGTGCCAGCAGTGAGAGGTTAGGGGGGGCAACTGAAGCTTTCTTT.

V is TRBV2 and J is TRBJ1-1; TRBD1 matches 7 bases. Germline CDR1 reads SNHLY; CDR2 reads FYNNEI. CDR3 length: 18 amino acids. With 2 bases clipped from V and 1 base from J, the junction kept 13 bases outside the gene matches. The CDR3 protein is CASSEPERMGQTNTEAFF. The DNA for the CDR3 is TGTGCCAGCAGTGAACCCGAGAGGATGGGACAGACGAACACTGAAGCTTTCTTT.

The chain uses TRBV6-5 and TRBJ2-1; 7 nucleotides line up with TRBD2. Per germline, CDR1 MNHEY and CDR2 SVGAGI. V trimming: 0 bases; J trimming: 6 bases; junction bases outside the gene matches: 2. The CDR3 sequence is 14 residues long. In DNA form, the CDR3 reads TGTGCCAGCAGTTACTCGCGGGGGAGCAATGAGCAGTTCTTC. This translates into CASSYSRGSNEQFF.

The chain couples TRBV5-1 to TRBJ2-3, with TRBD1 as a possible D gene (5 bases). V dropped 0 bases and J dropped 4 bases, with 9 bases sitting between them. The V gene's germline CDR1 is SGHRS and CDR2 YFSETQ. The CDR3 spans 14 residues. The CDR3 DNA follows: TGCGCCAGCAGCTTGGGGCAGGGCTCAGATACGCAGTATTTT. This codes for CASSLGQGSDTQYF.

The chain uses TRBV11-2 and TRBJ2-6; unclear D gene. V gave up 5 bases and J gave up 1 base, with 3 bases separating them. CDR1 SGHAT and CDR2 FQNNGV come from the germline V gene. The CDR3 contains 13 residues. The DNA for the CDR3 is TGTGCCAGCAGCCAGTCTGGGGCCAACGTCCTGACTTTC. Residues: CASSQSGANVLTF.

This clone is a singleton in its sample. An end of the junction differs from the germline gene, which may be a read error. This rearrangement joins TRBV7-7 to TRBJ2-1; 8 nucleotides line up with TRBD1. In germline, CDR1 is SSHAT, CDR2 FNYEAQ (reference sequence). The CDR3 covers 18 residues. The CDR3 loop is CASSPGGSGDGSYNEQFF. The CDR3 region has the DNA TGTGCTAGCAGCCCAGGGGGCAGTGGCGACGGGTCCTACAATGAGCAGTTCTTC.

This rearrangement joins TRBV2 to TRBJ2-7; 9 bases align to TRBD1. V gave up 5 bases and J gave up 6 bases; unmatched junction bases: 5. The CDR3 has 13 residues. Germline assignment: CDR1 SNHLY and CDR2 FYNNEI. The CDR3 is CASSWTGESEQYF. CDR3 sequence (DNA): TGTGCCAGCAGTTGGACAGGGGAGAGCGAGCAGTACTTC.

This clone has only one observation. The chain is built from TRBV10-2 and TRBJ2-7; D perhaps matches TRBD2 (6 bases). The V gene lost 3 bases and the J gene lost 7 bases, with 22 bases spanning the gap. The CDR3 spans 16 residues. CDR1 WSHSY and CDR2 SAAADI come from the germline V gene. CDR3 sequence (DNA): TGCGCCAGCAGTGACCCCTCACTAGCCAAGCCGGGGGAGCAGTACTTC. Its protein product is CASSDPSLAKPGEQYF.

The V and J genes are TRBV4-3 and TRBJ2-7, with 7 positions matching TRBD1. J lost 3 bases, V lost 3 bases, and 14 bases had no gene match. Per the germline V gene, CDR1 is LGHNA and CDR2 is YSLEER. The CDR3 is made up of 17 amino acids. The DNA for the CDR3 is TGCGCCAGCAGCCACAAGTCCTACGGGACAGAATTCTACGAGCAGTACTTC. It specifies CASSHKSYGTEFYEQYF.

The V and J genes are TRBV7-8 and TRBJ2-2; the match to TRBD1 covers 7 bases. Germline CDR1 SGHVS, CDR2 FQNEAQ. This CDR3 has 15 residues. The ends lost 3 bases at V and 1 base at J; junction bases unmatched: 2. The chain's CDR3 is CASSLWTGNTGELFF. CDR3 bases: TGTGCCAGCAGCTTGTGGACAGGGAACACCGGGGAGCTGTTTTTT.

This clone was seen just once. As DNA, the CDR3 is TGTGCCAGCAGCCTCGGTTTGGGGGGAGAAAAACTGTTTTTT. It yields the protein CASSLGLGGEKLFF. V gene TRBV13 combines with J gene TRBJ1-4; a weak D match, TRBD1 (5 bases). Trimming cost V 5 bases and J 8 bases, with 15 bases left between them. CDR1 and CDR2 from the germline V gene are PRHDT and FYEKMQ (reference sequence). CDR3 size: 14 residues.

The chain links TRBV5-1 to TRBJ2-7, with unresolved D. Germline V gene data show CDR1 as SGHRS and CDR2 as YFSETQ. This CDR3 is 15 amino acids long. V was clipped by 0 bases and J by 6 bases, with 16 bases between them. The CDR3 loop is CASSLGSVPQSEQYF. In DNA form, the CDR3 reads TGCGCCAGCAGCTTGGGTTCGGTTCCGCAAAGCGAGCAGTACTTC.

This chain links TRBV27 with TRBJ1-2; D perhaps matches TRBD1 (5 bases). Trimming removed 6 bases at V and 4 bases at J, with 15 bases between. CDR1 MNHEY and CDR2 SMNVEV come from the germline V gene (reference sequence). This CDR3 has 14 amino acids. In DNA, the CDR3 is TGTGCCAGCAGGGGACTCGGGGTCGGCTATGGCTACACCTTC. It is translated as CASRGLGVGYGYTF.

The CDR3 bases are TGTGCCAGCAGCCTACAGGGGGCTTCCGATGAGCAGTACTTC. Translation gives CASSLQGASDEQYF. The gene calls are TRBV9 and TRBJ2-7; 9 bases agree with TRBD1. CDR1 and CDR2 from the germline V gene are SGDLS and YYNGEE. The CDR3 runs 14 residues. J was trimmed by 7 bases and V by 4 bases; bases with no gene match: 9.

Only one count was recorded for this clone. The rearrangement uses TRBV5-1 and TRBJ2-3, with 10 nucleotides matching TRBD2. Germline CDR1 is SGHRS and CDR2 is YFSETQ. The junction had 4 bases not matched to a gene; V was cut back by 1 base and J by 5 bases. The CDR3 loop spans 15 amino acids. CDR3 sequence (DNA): TGCGCCAGCAGCTTGTATTCTAGCGGGGGAGATACGCAGTATTTT. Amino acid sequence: CASSLYSSGGDTQYF.

CDR3 in amino acids: CASSHLGQGIYGYTF. The CDR3 DNA reads TGCGCCAGCAGCCATTTGGGACAGGGGATTTATGGCTACACCTTC. The rearrangement uses TRBV4-3 and TRBJ1-2; 10 bases are a match to TRBD1. Germline CDR1 and CDR2: LGHNA and YSLEER. V lost 3 bases to trimming and J lost 5 bases; unmatched junction nucleotides: 6. The CDR3 extends over 15 amino acids.